The following is a T cell receptor (beta chain) sequence with its context. This clonotype has a handful of counts. The specificity of this receptor is unknown. Base quality data are lacking; no much larger clone is found one base away. In the ophthalmopathy patients, disease was moderately to severely active, with a Clinical Activity Score of 3 or more, a NOSPECS grade of 4 or more, and a duration of less than 3 months. Patients with uncontrolled infections, other autoimmune diseases, pregnancy or lactation were excluded. Diagnoses relied on clinical symptoms, serum thyroxine and TRAb, thyroid ultrasound and orbital computed tomography. PBMCs were isolated from about 9.1 ml of fresh peripheral blood by Ficoll-Paque density gradient centrifugation. Total RNA was extracted with Trizol reagent, and quality was checked on an Agilent 2100 Bioanalyzer. This record comes from a study of T cells in Graves' hyperthyroidism and ophthalmopathy (dated by TCRdb to the late 2010s). Study-wide context: Peripheral blood samples were taken at the time of initial diagnosis, prior to any treatment. A discovery cohort of roughly 100 patients, 43 with Graves' ophthalmopathy and fewer than 65 with stable Graves' hyperthyroidism, was used to find distinguishing TCR V-J signatures. Prospective prediction of ophthalmopathy was tested in an independent validation cohort of 18 to 20 hyperthyroidism patients and 17 patients who later progressed to ophthalmopathy. The roughly 100 discovery patients were randomly divided into training and test sets at a 7:3 ratio. Thyroid tissue and blood T-cell repertoires from six Graves' hyperthyroidism patients were also compared in the study. After blood sampling, hyperthyroidism patients were treated with methimazole at a starting dose of 30 mg daily, and ophthalmopathy patients were treated with high-dose intravenous methylprednisolone. The paper reports TCR Vbeta CDR3 sequencing of approximately 130 peripheral blood samples: under 45 ophthalmopathy, under 80 hyperthyroidism and around 17 progressor patients. What the research found in general, with its limitations: In validation, the model predicted progression to ophthalmopathy a median of about 6.8 months before onset, with about 71% sensitivity and around 76% specificity. Most expanded thyroid clonotypes (frequency above 0.001) were also detected in blood, a finding suggesting that blood repertoires may reflect thyroid immune responses. Ophthalmopathy was separated from stable hyperthyroidism by a 13 V-J signature model, with over 85% sensitivity and roughly 81% specificity obtained in cross-validation and 80%/75% obtained in testing. Sample size was not statistically predetermined, and blinding of investigators to group allocation was not performed.

TCR beta CDR3 regions were amplified from RNA transcripts. For the first round of RT-PCR on the TCR CDR3, the HTBI primer set was used together with the Qiagen OneStep RT-PCR kit. The libraries were constructed in a second round of multiplex PCR and then size-selected and purified. Libraries were sequenced paired-end with 100 bp reads on an Illumina HiSeq2000. Concerning the study's data processing: SOAPnuke was used to process the raw data, throwing out any read that contained adapters or uncalled bases, had a mean Phred below 15, or lacked an exact constant-primer or identifier match. COPE v1.2.5 was used to merge the high-quality paired reads, and each unique nucleotide sequence was defined as a clonotype. MiTCR v1.1 was used to align clonotypes to the IMGT TRBV, TRBD and TRBJ reference segments. Only V-J combinations with frequency above 0.0001, covering 98% to 99.2% of repertoires, were analysed. The TCS score was defined as the ratio of F50 (clonal expansion) to E x V (chaos), calculated using BLOSUM62-based TCRdist between CDR3 peptides within each V-J. Welch's t-statistics and random forest reduced some 510 V-J features to 13, which were used in a naive Bayes classifier (R e1071). In-frame beta chains were kept once TCRdb had trimmed the public reads at Q25 with fastp and called clones with MiXCR. CDR3 protein duplicates are merged, each entry listing the most common genes and DNA. These V and J calls originate from TCRdb's pipeline instead of the authors' own analysis. Within this sample are 200,000 to 250,000 distinct CDR3 sequences, with around 17% of them counted one time only. Around 30% of the sample is held by the ten biggest clonotypes.

Trimming accounts for 7 bases at V and 5 bases at J, while the number of junction bases matched to no gene is 16. CDR1 and CDR2, looked up from the germline V gene, are MDHEN and SYDVKM. The CDR3 numbers 18 residues from cysteine through phenylalanine. Only the CDR3 region is kept as DNA, spanning 54 bases read in frame from base 1. The clonotype originates from a woman aged 18-29 years with Graves' ophthalmopathy. Recombination joined TRBV28 with TRBJ2-7, with 14 bases matching TRBD2. The source material was blood. The DNA sequence reads TGTGCCAGCAACCCAACGGTGAGGACTAGCGGGGGGACTCACGAGCAGTACTTC. This codes for CASNPTVRTSGGTHEQYF.